This T cell receptor beta chain was sequenced in a study of blood T cell repertoires in COVID-19. As processed by the authors: Using reference gene primer amplification, nucleated cell counts were estimated. Sequencing used immunoSEQ multiplex PCR; TCRdb keeps in-frame clones, though not all of them. The V and J calls and clone size were taken over from that table, and D and trimming were inferred from the DNA. This sample has under 350,000 clones, with under 90% found just once. Participants, about 18 to 89 years old, spanned approximately 26 US areas. Which cohort a participant joined came from the clinical history participants gave. This CDR3 contains 14 residues. Germline CDR1 SGDLS, CDR2 YYNGEE. Trimming cost V 6 bases and J 2 bases, with 14 bases left between them.

The chain combines TRBV9 with TRBJ1-2; D is possibly TRBD1 (6 bases). This TCR was sampled from a woman in her forties who had recovered from COVID-19. Sample: PBMCs or T cells enriched from blood (not recorded which). CDR3 amino acids: CASTQGRGNYGYTF. The CDR3 nucleotides read TGTGCCAGCACCCAGGGGAGGGGGAACTATGGCTACACCTTC.